The TCR beta chain under discussion was sequenced for a study of resident and recirculating memory T cells in vitiligo. Study at large: Each patient gave two lesional and two nonlesional epidermal shave biopsies, plus PBMCs.

Findings and limits, study-wide: Clonality differed among vitiligo lesions, with no unique dominant clone.

This clone showed up just once. Its antigen is as yet unknown. The CDR3 runs to 16 residues. Germline V gives CDR1 LNHNV, CDR2 YYDKDF (reference sequence). The ends lost 1 base at V and 5 bases at J; junction bases unmatched: 5. Using immunoSEQ multiplex PCR, the repertoire was profiled, and TCRdb retains in-frame clones only, with some absent. The table records some 70,000 clones, approximately 89% of them present only once. Patients who had received treatment within the previous three months were excluded. The source of this sequence is a male donor with vitiligo. The rearrangement uses TRBV15 and TRBJ2-2, with 9 bases aligning to TRBD1. Sequencing was performed on blood. The CDR3: CATSRGGQGGTGELFF. DNA of the CDR3: TGTGCCACCAGCAGAGGGGGACAGGGAGGAACCGGGGAGCTGTTTTTT.